This entry lists 24 T cell receptor beta chains sequenced from one sample in a study of cytomegalovirus exposure and HLA in healthy donors. It was with 60 Vbeta and 13 Jbeta primers that the PCR ran. The data were produced by immunoSEQ multiplex PCR, yet TCRdb's version contains in-frame clones alone and is incomplete. The table lists some 200,000 clones, about 80% of them singletons, with about 1.4% in the top ten. The sequenced sample consisted of PBMCs. Every receptor here comes from a girl between 10 and 17 years old in good health and CMV-seronegative.

The chain is built from TRBV6-6 and TRBJ1-2; 10 bases are a match to TRBD1. The CDR3 is 16 amino acids. The ends lost 6 bases at V and 5 bases at J; junction bases unmatched: 12. CDR1 and CDR2 (germline): MNHNY, SVGAGI (reference sequence). CDR3 region: CASRPAGTGAQYGYTF. CDR3 nucleotides: TGTGCCAGCAGACCTGCCGGGACAGGGGCGCAATATGGCTACACCTTC.

This sequence joins TRBV5-6 and TRBJ2-7; D ambiguous. The CDR3 is made up of 14 amino acids. V dropped 2 bases and J dropped 2 bases, with 11 bases sitting between them. Germline loops: CDR1 SGHDT, CDR2 YYEEEE. CDR3 DNA sequence: TGTGCCAGCAGCTTTCCAAGGCGGCCCTACGAGCAGTACTTC. This codes for CASSFPRRPYEQYF.

This chain joins TRBV6-1 and TRBJ1-5, with TRBD1 identical over 7 bases. Germline values: CDR1 MNHNS, CDR2 SASEGT. This CDR3 contains 15 residues. With 6 bases clipped from V and 2 bases from J, the junction kept 7 bases outside the gene matches. The CDR3 protein is CASSLQGIGNQPQHF. In DNA, the CDR3 is TGTGCCAGCAGCCTACAGGGGATCGGCAATCAGCCCCAGCATTTT.

The chain carries TRBV2 and TRBJ2-1, with TRBD2 matching over 8 bases. With 2 bases clipped from V and 0 bases from J, the junction kept 3 bases outside the gene matches. Looked up from germline, CDR1 is SNHLY and CDR2 is FYNNEI. The CDR3 has 16 residues. The CDR3 DNA is TGTGCCAGCAGTGAAAGCGGGGGAAGCTCCTACAATGAGCAGTTCTTC. This encodes CASSESGGSSYNEQFF.

The J gene is TRBJ2-5, the V gene TRBV7-9; D not resolved. Trimming pared 5 bases from V and 5 bases from J, leaving 21 bases between. Germline V gene sequence: CDR1 SEHNR, CDR2 FQNEAQ (reference sequence). The CDR3 spans 16 residues. Here the CDR3 DNA reads TGTGCCAGCAGCCTCACTGTTAAGTTATCCCGGGAGACCCAGTACTTC. As protein: CASSLTVKLSRETQYF.

This clone turned up a few times. This chain uses TRBV6-4 with TRBJ1-6, with 7 nucleotides matching TRBD1. Germline V gives CDR1 MRHNA, CDR2 SNTAGT. With V trimmed by 3 bases and J by 3 bases, 8 bases remained unmatched. The CDR3 is 17 amino acids. CDR3 DNA sequence: TGTGCCAGCAGTGATTACAGGGGTCGGGGCTATAATTCACCCCTCCACTTT. Protein: CASSDYRGRGYNSPLHF.

V gene TRBV10-3 combines with J gene TRBJ2-1, with 8 bases that match TRBD2. J gave up 9 bases and V 6 bases, and 19 bases lay outside the gene matches. Looked up from germline, CDR1 is ENHRY and CDR2 is SYGVKD. This CDR3 is built from 17 residues. DNA of the CDR3: TGTGCCATCAGAGGGACTAGGGCCTATGGAGCGGGAGTTGAGCAGTTCTTC. Amino acid sequence: CAIRGTRAYGAGVEQFF.

The gene calls are TRBV19 and TRBJ1-2; D is uncertain. Per the germline V gene, CDR1 is LNHDA and CDR2 is SQIVND (reference sequence). V was trimmed by 3 bases and J by 5 bases, leaving 16 bases between them. This CDR3 has 15 residues. The CDR3 is CASSIWIGEEYGYTF. Here the CDR3 DNA reads TGTGCCAGTAGTATTTGGATAGGAGAAGAATATGGCTACACCTTC. Complete variable domain (other parts from reference TRBV19 and TRBJ1-2): DGGITQSPKYLFRKEGQNVTLSCEQNLNHDAMYWYRQDPGQGLRLIYYSQIVNDFQKGDIAEGYSVSREKKESFPLTVTSAQKNPTAFYLCASSIWIGEEYGYTFGSGTRLTVV.

The J gene is TRBJ1-2, the V gene TRBV7-2; D is unresolved. CDR1 is SGHTA and CDR2 is FQGNSA in the germline V gene. The V gene lost 5 bases and the J gene lost 6 bases, with 16 bases spanning the gap. The CDR3 has 14 amino acids. The DNA for the CDR3 is TGTGCCAGCAGCCAAGTATCCCCTAATAATGGCTACACCTTC. Encoded protein: CASSQVSPNNGYTF.

The gene calls are TRBV7-9 and TRBJ2-1; D not resolved. The V gene's germline CDR1 is SEHNR and CDR2 FQNEAQ (reference sequence). The length of the CDR3 is 13 residues. The V end lost 1 base, the J end lost 10 bases, and 11 bases lay between the germline ends. This CDR3 is CASSLGGTKEQFF. CDR3 in DNA: TGTGCCAGCAGCTTAGGTGGCACTAAGGAGCAGTTCTTC.

This clone was picked up one time. The J gene is TRBJ1-2, the V gene TRBV28, with D possibly TRBD1 on 5 matching bases. The germline gives CDR1 MDHEN, CDR2 SYDVKM. Deletions cut 3 bases from V and 8 bases from J, with 16 bases between. The CDR3 extends over 14 amino acids. As DNA, the CDR3 is TGTGCCAGCAGTTTCCCCGGGGGAAGGGGCGGCTACACCTTC. Translated, it gives CASSFPGGRGGYTF.

The chain uses TRBV30 and TRBJ2-7; TRBD2 matches 7 bases. Germline CDR1 is GTSNPN and CDR2 is SVGIG (reference sequence). This CDR3 is built from 13 residues. V dropped 2 bases and J dropped 9; count of bases not matched to a gene: 10. The CDR3 bases are TGTGCCTGGAGTTTGAGACTAGCCGGAGCGCAGTACTTC. Encoded protein: CAWSLRLAGAQYF.

For the CDR3, the DNA is TGTGCCAGCAGCTTAGGAGGAGGGGGAGGGGAGACCCAGTACTTC. Translating it yields CASSLGGGGGETQYF. This chain joins TRBV7-2 and TRBJ2-5; D possibly corresponds to TRBD2 (7 bases). Germline assignment: CDR1 SGHTA and CDR2 FQGNSA. Deletions cut 1 base from V and 5 bases from J, with 14 bases between. This CDR3 is 15 amino acids long.

The J gene is TRBJ2-7, the V gene TRBV23-1, with 12 nucleotides matching TRBD1. TRBV23-1 is an ORF for which the function is uncertain. The V segment lost 5 bases and the J segment 7 bases; nucleotides outside the gene matches: 9. The CDR3 runs to 15 residues. CDR3 amino acids: CASSFRGQGAREQYF. The CDR3 DNA is TGCGCCAGCAGTTTTCGGGGACAGGGGGCGAGGGAGCAGTACTTC.

V usage is TRBV7-3 and J usage is TRBJ2-2, with D perhaps matching TRBD2 (6 bases). The CDR3 has 16 amino acids. The V gene's germline CDR1 is SGHTA and CDR2 FQGTGA. V gave up 2 bases and J gave up 3 bases, with 13 bases separating them. CDR3 sequence: CASSLEFGRYTGELFF. CDR3 coding DNA: TGTGCCAGCAGCTTAGAATTCGGGAGATACACCGGGGAGCTGTTTTTT.

The V and J genes are TRBV30 and TRBJ2-7; D unresolved. The CDR3 loop spans 12 amino acids. CDR1 is GTSNPN, CDR2 SVGIG, per germline (reference sequence). Trimming took 0 bases from V and 3 from J, leaving 6 bases between them. CDR3: CAWSVRFYEQYF. The CDR3 region has the DNA TGTGCCTGGAGTGTCCGGTTCTACGAGCAGTACTTC.

The J gene is TRBJ1-6, the V gene TRBV19; 8 positions agree with TRBD1. The ends lost 10 bases at V and 9 bases at J; junction bases unmatched: 5. Germline V gene lookup returns CDR1 LNHDA and CDR2 SQIVND (reference sequence). There are 12 residues in the CDR3. CDR3 sequence (DNA): TGTGCCACCGGACAGGGAGGTTCACCCCTCCACTTT. As protein: CATGQGGSPLHF.

V is TRBV30 and J is TRBJ1-4; TRBD1 is a possible D gene (5 bases). Trimming cost V 1 base and J 4 bases, with 13 bases left between them. The CDR3 runs to 15 residues. Germline assignment: CDR1 GTSNPN and CDR2 SVGIG (reference sequence). CDR3 nucleotides: TGTGCCTGGAGTGCATTTTCGGGGGTTAATGAAAAACTGTTTTTT. It specifies CAWSAFSGVNEKLFF.

CDR3 sequence (DNA): TGCGCCAGCAGCCAAGACCCGGGACTAGCGGCCTACGAGCAGTACTTC. Translation gives CASSQDPGLAAYEQYF. The gene calls are TRBV4-1 and TRBJ2-7, with 11 nucleotides matching TRBD2. The CDR3 sequence is 16 residues long. The germline V gene encodes CDR1 MGHRA and CDR2 YSYEKL. The trim removed 0 bases at V and 2 bases at J, leaving 3 bases unmatched.

The chain joins TRBV27 to TRBJ2-3; no definite D call. Germline CDR1 is MNHEY and CDR2 is SMNVEV (reference sequence). This CDR3 has 13 amino acids. V lost 3 bases, J lost 4 bases, and 8 bases lay in between. CDR3 amino acids: CASSLGRSDTQYF. The CDR3 coding sequence is TGTGCCAGCAGTTTGGGCAGATCAGATACGCAGTATTTT.

V and J are TRBV5-5 and TRBJ1-2, with TRBD1 matching 8 bases. The CDR3 is made up of 14 amino acids. Germline-derived CDR1 and CDR2 are SGHKS and YYEKEE (reference sequence). Trimming removed 2 bases from V and 8 bases from J; junction bases left unmatched: 8. The CDR3 is CASSLTGQVRGYTF. DNA for the CDR3: TGTGCCAGCAGCTTAACGGGACAGGTGCGGGGCTACACCTTC.

The chain recombines TRBV28 with TRBJ2-7, with D possibly being TRBD2 (7 bases). Germline assignment: CDR1 MDHEN and CDR2 SYDVKM. V was shortened by 2 bases and J by 2 bases, with 16 bases between the two germline ends. The CDR3 is 16 residues long. DNA for the CDR3: TGTGCCAGCAGTTTAGGGGGCGGGGGTCCCCCCTACGAGCAGTACTTC. Translated, it gives CASSLGGGGPPYEQYF.

The genes are TRBV7-6 and TRBJ2-2; TRBD1 is a possible D gene (6 bases). This CDR3 region has 15 residues. Germline assignment: CDR1 SGHVS and CDR2 FNYEAQ. V was trimmed by 5 bases and J by 6 bases, leaving 16 bases between them. CDR3 region: CASSTDRRASGELFF. Written as DNA, the CDR3 is TGTGCCAGCAGCACGGACAGAAGGGCATCCGGGGAGCTGTTTTTT.

This rearrangement joins TRBV7-8 to TRBJ2-1; the D is unclear. The V and J ends lost 3 bases and 9 bases respectively, with 6 bases between them. This CDR3 spans 11 amino acids. CDR1 SGHVS and CDR2 FQNEAQ come from the germline V gene. CDR3 bases: TGTGCCAGCAGCTTTAGAGGTGAGCAGTTCTTC. This codes for CASSFRGEQFF.